This TCR beta chain was observed in a study of OX40 agonist ivuxolimab in advanced cancers. Looking at the study overall: At 0.01 to 10 mg/kg, ivuxolimab was administered intravenously to patients every 2 weeks. Males comprised roughly four fifths of the group, whose mean age was roughly 64 years (range about 20 to 85).

This clone appeared a few times. V dropped 6 bases and J dropped 2 bases, with 10 bases sitting between them. CDR3 length: 13 residues. Germline V gene data show CDR1 as MNHNS and CDR2 as SASEGT. The repertoire was sequenced with immunoSEQ multiplex PCR; TCRdb's copy has only in-frame clones and lacks some. The profile covers tens of thousands of clones, with roughly 82% appearing a single time and about 15% taken by the ten largest. Patients who had autoimmune disease history or got systemic immunosuppression were left out. Drawing of blood for sampling happened at baseline, at cycle 4 day 1, and at cycle 7 day 1.

V usage is TRBV6-1 and J usage is TRBJ1-2, with a possible D match to TRBD1 (5 bases). This clonotype was obtained from an adult with an advanced solid tumor such as melanoma, head and neck, liver or kidney cancer. Sequencing was performed on CD4+ or CD8+ T cells sorted from blood, taken in a trial of the OX40 agonist ivuxolimab. The CDR3 region has the DNA TGTGCCAGCAGACGGGACGGCAACTATGGCTACACCTTC. This sequence encodes CASRRDGNYGYTF.